This T cell receptor beta chain comes out of a study of blood T cell repertoires in COVID-19. Overall study: Spain, Italy and the United States supplied samples that represented acute and convalescent COVID-19. T cells, B-cell-depleted T cells, or PBMCs provided the cDNA or gDNA that served as material.

Germline assignment: CDR1 SGHDT and CDR2 YYEEEE. The V end lost 4 bases, the J end lost 0 bases, and 14 bases lay between the germline ends. The CDR3 runs to 16 residues. Original processing methods: Estimated nucleated cell counts came from reference gene primer amplification. TCRdb's copy holds only in-frame clones and misses some; the assay was immunoSEQ multiplex PCR. Clone size and V and J calls were adopted from that table, with D and trimming inferred from the DNA. The sample has 37,000 or so clones; 89% are singletons. This TCR came from a human donor in a cohort sampled during active COVID-19. The rearrangement joins TRBV5-6 to TRBJ1-3; D is unresolved. What was sequenced was peripheral blood. CDR3 in DNA: TGTGCCAGCAGCCGGCGGCTCGGGTTCTCTGGAAACACCATATATTTT. This translates into CASSRRLGFSGNTIYF.